One and the same sample provided the 14 T cell receptor beta chains below, sequenced in a study of regulatory T cells in long-lasting Graves disease (dated by TCRdb to 2020 to 2023). Library creation used multiplex PCR. Sequencer: Illumina HiSeq 4000. TCR beta libraries were built with iRepertoire HTBI primers and Arm-PCR amplification of CDR3 regions. Clones were called with MiXCR by TCRdb after fastp trimmed the public reads at Q25, and only in-frame beta chains were retained. Rows are unified per CDR3 protein, each entry keeping the most common DNA and genes. The sample table shows about 530,000 distinct CDR3 sequences, and 15% to 20% are seen once. The top ten hold around 25% of the sample. What the time point label conveys for this sample: newly diagnosed GD, antithyroid drugs for less than 3 months. RNA was extracted from PBMCs in TRIzol for both TCR sequencing and RNA sequencing. This sample was shared with a second study, whose subject was T cells in Graves' hyperthyroidism and ophthalmopathy.

The sequenced sample was peripheral blood mononuclear cells (PBMCs), obtained at new diagnosis, from a patient treated with antithyroid drugs. These receptor sequences come from a woman aged 35 to 60 with Graves disease. Donor details come from another sample of the same person, matched by shared clones.

This clonotype appeared a single time. The rearrangement links TRBV20-1 to TRBJ2-1; 12 nucleotides match TRBD2. Germline V gene data show CDR1 as DFQATT and CDR2 as SNEGSKA (reference sequence). Trimming removed 2 bases from V and 7 bases from J; junction bases left unmatched: 9. CDR3 length: 16 amino acids. The CDR3 protein is CSARSSSGRAGNEQFF. The CDR3 DNA follows: TGCAGTGCTAGATCCTCTAGCGGGAGGGCCGGGAATGAGCAGTTCTTC.

This chain uses TRBV7-9 with TRBJ2-7, with 7 bases fitting TRBD2. Trimming took 5 bases from V and 0 from J; bases not matched to a gene: 10. Germline V gives CDR1 SEHNR, CDR2 FQNEAQ (reference sequence). This CDR3 comprises 16 residues. The CDR3 sequence is CASSLNRGVSSYEQYF. Written as DNA, the CDR3 is TGTGCCAGCAGCCTGAACCGGGGGGTGAGCTCCTACGAGCAGTACTTC. Together with reference TRBV7-9 and TRBJ2-7, the CDR3 gives the full variable domain: DTGVSQNPRHKITKRGQNVTFRCDPISEHNRLYWYRQTLGQGPEFLTYFQNEAQLEKSRLLSDRFSAERPKGSFSTLEIQRTEQGDSAMYLCASSLNRGVSSYEQYFGPGTRLTVT.

V usage is TRBV11-2 and J usage is TRBJ1-4, with D perhaps matching TRBD1 (5 bases). From germline, CDR1 is SGHAT and CDR2 FQNNGV. V lost 2 bases, J lost 4 bases, and 11 bases lay in between. This CDR3 contains 15 residues. Here the CDR3 DNA reads TGTGCCAGCAGCTTAACTCGGGGGAGTAATGAAAAACTGTTTTTT. Residues: CASSLTRGSNEKLFF.

The chain combines TRBV20-1 with TRBJ2-4, with 7 bases aligning to TRBD1. CDR1 and CDR2 from the germline V gene are DFQATT and SNEGSKA (reference sequence). CDR3 size: 15 residues. Losses at the gene ends were 1 base for V and 5 bases for J; bases not matched to a gene: 8. The DNA of the CDR3 is TGCAGTGCTAGAGCGACAGGGTTTAGGGAAAACATTCAGTACTTC. It encodes CSARATGFRENIQYF.

The chain's CDR3 is CAWSVIGADTQYF. The CDR3 DNA sequence: TGTGCCTGGAGTGTGATAGGGGCAGATACGCAGTATTTT. V gene TRBV30 combines with J gene TRBJ2-3; D perhaps matches TRBD1 (5 bases). Germline loops: CDR1 GTSNPN, CDR2 SVGIG (reference sequence). The CDR3 has 13 residues. V lost 0 bases and J lost 4, with 8 bases in between.

This clonotype was found many times. The CDR3 sequence is CASSNPGQNSPLHF. CDR3 nucleotide sequence: TGTGCCAGCAGTAACCCGGGACAAAATTCACCCCTCCACTTT. The chain couples TRBV28 to TRBJ1-6; maybe TRBD1 (6 bases). V lost 5 bases and J lost 7, with 12 bases in between. The length of the CDR3 is 14 residues. The germline V gene has CDR1 MDHEN and CDR2 SYDVKM.

This clonotype was seen many times. The V call is TRBV11-2, the J call TRBJ2-3, with D perhaps TRBD2 (5 bases). Germline lookup yields CDR1 SGHAT and CDR2 FQNNGV. V shed 10 bases and J shed 7 bases, with 21 bases lying between them. This CDR3 has 14 amino acids. DNA of the CDR3: TGTGCCACCAGAGGGCTAGCCCTCGGGTATACGCAGTATTTT. Protein product: CATRGLALGYTQYF.

The rearrangement links TRBV4-1 to TRBJ1-2; D might be TRBD1 (5 bases). The CDR3 loop spans 15 amino acids. V was shortened by 1 base and J by 0 bases, with 9 bases between the two germline ends. Germline lookup yields CDR1 MGHRA and CDR2 YSYEKL. CDR3 amino acids: CASSQGPRANYGYTF. CDR3 nucleotide sequence: TGCGCCAGCAGCCAAGGACCCAGGGCTAACTATGGCTACACCTTC.

There are many counts of this clonotype. The CDR3 nucleotides are TGCAGTGCTCCTCTAGGGACTACGGGGACCCAGTACTTC. This codes for CSAPLGTTGTQYF. The chain is built from TRBV20-1 and TRBJ2-5; the match to TRBD2 covers 7 bases. Germline V lookup: CDR1 DFQATT, CDR2 SNEGSKA (reference sequence). The V and J ends lost 5 bases and 7 bases, in that order; junction bases with no gene match: 10. The CDR3 has 13 amino acids.

The chain is built from TRBV5-1 and TRBJ2-6; D perhaps matches TRBD2 (5 bases). CDR1 is SGHRS, CDR2 YFSETQ, per germline. V was trimmed by 3 bases and J by 2 bases, leaving 9 bases between them. This CDR3 is 15 amino acids long. The CDR3 DNA follows: TGCGCCAGCAGCTCAGGCGGGCCTGGGGCCAACGTCCTGACTTTC. Residues: CASSSGGPGANVLTF.

This clonotype has a count of ten or more. This CDR3 reads CSARDVETYEQYF. In nucleotides, the CDR3 is TGCAGTGCTAGAGACGTGGAAACCTACGAGCAGTACTTC. The chain combines TRBV20-1 with TRBJ2-7, with D uncertain. The CDR3 is 13 residues long. Germline CDR1 reads DFQATT; CDR2 reads SNEGSKA (reference sequence). The ends were cut back, 0 bases at V and 2 bases at J, with 8 bases in the middle.

This chain links TRBV4-1 with TRBJ2-3, with D tentatively TRBD1 (5 bases). This CDR3 has 16 amino acids. Germline V gives CDR1 MGHRA, CDR2 YSYEKL. Between the trimmed V and J ends, which lost 3 bases and 1 base, there was a span of 14 bases. CDR3 DNA: TGCGCCAGCAGCCATGCCAGGGTTAAAGGCACAGATACGCAGTATTTT. Its translation: CASSHARVKGTDTQYF.

As for this clonotype: With a much larger clone just one base away, this may be a read error. The chain carries TRBV5-6 and TRBJ1-3; 7 bases are shared with TRBD1. After removal of 6 bases from V and 0 bases from J, the junction contained 6 bases not matched to a gene. There are 15 residues in the CDR3. Germline assignment: CDR1 SGHDT and CDR2 YYEEEE. The CDR3 loop is CASNNRGSSGNTIYF. In nucleotides, the CDR3 is TGTGCCAGCAACAACAGGGGTTCCTCTGGAAACACCATATATTTT.

This clonotype was detected many times. The V call is TRBV19, the J call TRBJ2-7, with a possible D match to TRBD1 (6 bases). Germline CDR1 and CDR2: LNHDA and SQIVND (reference sequence). V was clipped by 5 bases and J by 1 base, with 15 bases between them. The CDR3 has 15 amino acids. Here the CDR3 DNA reads TGTGCCAGTAGTCCGTCCGGACAGCCGTCCTACGAGCAGTACTTC. Protein: CASSPSGQPSYEQYF. The entire variable domain, with the rest obtained from reference TRBV19 and TRBJ2-7, is as follows: DGGITQSPKYLFRKEGQNVTLSCEQNLNHDAMYWYRQDPGQGLRLIYYSQIVNDFQKGDIAEGYSVSREKKESFPLTVTSAQKNPTAFYLCASSPSGQPSYEQYFGPGTRLTVT.